The present T cell receptor (beta chain) was sequenced within a study of cytomegalovirus exposure and HLA in healthy donors. Whole-study context: A later analysis reported the 120 validation repertoires used the same platform as the approximately 700 first-cohort repertoires.

This CDR3 contains 15 residues. Germline V lookup: CDR1 LGHNA, CDR2 YSLEER. Produced via immunoSEQ multiplex PCR; TCRdb's table is partial and in-frame only. The table shows 100,000 to 150,000 clones, with roughly 95% occurring only once. The source of this sequence is a man in his late teens or twenties in good health and CMV-seronegative. Sequencing was carried out using PBMCs. The chain carries TRBV4-3 and TRBJ2-5; D might be TRBD2 (5 bases). Gene TRBJ2-7 matches the end of the DNA better, so the J call may be wrong. CDR3 in amino acids: CASSQSLSASYEQYF. The CDR3, as DNA: TGCGCCAGCAGCCAATCTCTTAGCGCGTCCTACGAGCAGTACTTC.